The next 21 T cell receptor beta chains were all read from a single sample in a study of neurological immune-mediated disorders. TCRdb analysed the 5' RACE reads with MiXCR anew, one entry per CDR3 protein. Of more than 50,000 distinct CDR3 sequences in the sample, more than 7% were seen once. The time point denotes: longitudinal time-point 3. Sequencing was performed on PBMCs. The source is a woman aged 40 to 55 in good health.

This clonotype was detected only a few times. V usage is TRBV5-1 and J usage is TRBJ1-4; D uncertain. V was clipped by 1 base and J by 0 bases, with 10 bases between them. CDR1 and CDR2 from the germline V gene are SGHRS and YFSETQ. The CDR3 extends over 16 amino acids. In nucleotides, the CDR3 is TGCGCCAGCAGCTTGTCTGGCAGATCAACTAATGAAAAACTGTTTTTT. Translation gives CASSLSGRSTNEKLFF.

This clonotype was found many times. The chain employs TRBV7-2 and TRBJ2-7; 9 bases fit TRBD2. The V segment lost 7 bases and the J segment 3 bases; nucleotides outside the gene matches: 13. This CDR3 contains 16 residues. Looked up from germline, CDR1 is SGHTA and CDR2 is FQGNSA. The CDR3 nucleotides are TGTGCCAGCACCCTTGAGAGAGCGGGGGGATTCTACGAGCAGTACTTC. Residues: CASTLERAGGFYEQYF.

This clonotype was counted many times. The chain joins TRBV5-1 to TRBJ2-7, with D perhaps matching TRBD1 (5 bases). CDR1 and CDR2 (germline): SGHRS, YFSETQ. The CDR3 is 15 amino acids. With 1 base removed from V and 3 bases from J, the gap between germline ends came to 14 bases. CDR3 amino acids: CASSLKAEGVYEQYF. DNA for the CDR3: TGCGCCAGCAGCTTGAAGGCAGAAGGGGTCTACGAGCAGTACTTC.

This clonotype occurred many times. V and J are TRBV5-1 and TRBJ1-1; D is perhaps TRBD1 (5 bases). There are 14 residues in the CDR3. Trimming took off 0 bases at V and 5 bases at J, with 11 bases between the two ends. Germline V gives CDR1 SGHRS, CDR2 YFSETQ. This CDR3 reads CASSLDQGRTEAFF. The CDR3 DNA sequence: TGCGCCAGCAGCTTGGACCAGGGACGGACTGAAGCTTTCTTT.

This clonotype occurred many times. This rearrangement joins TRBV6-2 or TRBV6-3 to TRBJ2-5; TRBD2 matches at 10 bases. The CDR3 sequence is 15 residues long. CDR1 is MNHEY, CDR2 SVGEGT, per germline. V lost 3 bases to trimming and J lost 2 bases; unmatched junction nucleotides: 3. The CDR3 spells CASSYGTSAQETQYF. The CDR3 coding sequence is TGTGCCAGCAGTTATGGGACTAGCGCACAAGAGACCCAGTACTTC.

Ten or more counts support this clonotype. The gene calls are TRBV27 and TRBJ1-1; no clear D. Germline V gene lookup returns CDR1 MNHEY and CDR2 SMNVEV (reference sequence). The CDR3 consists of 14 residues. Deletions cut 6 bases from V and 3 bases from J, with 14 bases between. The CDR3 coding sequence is TGTGCCAGCAGATCCAAACCAGGTGACACTGAAGCTTTCTTT. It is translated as CASRSKPGDTEAFF.

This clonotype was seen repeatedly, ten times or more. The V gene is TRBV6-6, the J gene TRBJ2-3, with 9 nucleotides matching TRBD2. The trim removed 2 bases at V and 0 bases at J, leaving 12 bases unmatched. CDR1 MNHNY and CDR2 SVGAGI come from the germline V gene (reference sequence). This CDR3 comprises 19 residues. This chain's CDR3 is CASSYPFRSSGGSTDTQYF. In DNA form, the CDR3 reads TGTGCCAGCAGTTACCCCTTCCGGAGTAGCGGGGGTAGCACAGATACGCAGTATTTT.

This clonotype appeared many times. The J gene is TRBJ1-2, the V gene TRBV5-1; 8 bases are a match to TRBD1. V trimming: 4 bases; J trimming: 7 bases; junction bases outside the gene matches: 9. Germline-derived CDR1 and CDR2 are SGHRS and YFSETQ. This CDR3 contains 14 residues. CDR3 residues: CASSPGQGIFGYTF. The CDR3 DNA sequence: TGCGCCAGCAGCCCCGGACAGGGTATTTTTGGCTACACCTTC.

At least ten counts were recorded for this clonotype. The CDR3 spells CASSQDPGHSNEKLFF. The DNA of the CDR3 is TGCGCCAGCAGCCAAGATCCGGGACACTCTAATGAAAAACTGTTTTTT. The genes are TRBV4-1 and TRBJ1-4, with a tentative D call TRBD1 (6 bases). Germline CDR1 reads MGHRA; CDR2 reads YSYEKL. The CDR3 is 16 residues long. V lost 0 bases and J 3 bases, leaving 11 bases between the germline ends.

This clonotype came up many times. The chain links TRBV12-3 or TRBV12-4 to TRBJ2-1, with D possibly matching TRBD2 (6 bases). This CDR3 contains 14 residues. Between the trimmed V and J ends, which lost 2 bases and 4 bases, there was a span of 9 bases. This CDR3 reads CASSLRGLYNEQFF. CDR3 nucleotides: TGTGCCAGCAGTTTACGGGGGTTATACAATGAGCAGTTCTTC.

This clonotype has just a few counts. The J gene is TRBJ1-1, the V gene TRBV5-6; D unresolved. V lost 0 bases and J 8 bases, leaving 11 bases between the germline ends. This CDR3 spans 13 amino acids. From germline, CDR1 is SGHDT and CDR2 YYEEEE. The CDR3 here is CASSLAFEAEAFF. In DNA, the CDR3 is TGTGCCAGCAGCTTGGCCTTTGAAGCGGAAGCTTTCTTT.

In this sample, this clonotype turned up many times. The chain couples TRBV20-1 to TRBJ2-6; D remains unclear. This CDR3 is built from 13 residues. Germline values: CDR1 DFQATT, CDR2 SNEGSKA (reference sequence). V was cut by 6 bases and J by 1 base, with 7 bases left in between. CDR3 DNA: TGCAGTGCGCGAGCTTCTGGGGCCAACGTCCTGACTTTC. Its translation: CSARASGANVLTF.

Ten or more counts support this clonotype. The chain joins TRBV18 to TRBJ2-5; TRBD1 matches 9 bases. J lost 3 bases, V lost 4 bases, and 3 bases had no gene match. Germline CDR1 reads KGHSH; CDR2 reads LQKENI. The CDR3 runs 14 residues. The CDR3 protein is CASSLTGGKETQYF. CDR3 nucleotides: TGTGCCAGCTCACTCACAGGGGGCAAAGAGACCCAGTACTTC.

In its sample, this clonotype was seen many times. DNA for the CDR3: TGCAGTGCTCTTGGAACTTTCACGAACACTGAAGCTTTCTTT. Translation gives CSALGTFTNTEAFF. The chain employs TRBV20-1 and TRBJ1-1; no firm D call. Germline lookup yields CDR1 DFQATT and CDR2 SNEGSKA (reference sequence). The CDR3 is made up of 14 amino acids. Trimming left V 5 bases short and J 1 base short, with 14 bases between.

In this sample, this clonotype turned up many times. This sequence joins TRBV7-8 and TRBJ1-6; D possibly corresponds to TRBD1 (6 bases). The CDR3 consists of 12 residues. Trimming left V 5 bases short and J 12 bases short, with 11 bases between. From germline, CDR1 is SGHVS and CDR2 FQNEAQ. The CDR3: CASSPGHLPLHF. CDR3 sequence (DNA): TGTGCCAGCAGCCCGGGACATTTACCCCTCCACTTT.

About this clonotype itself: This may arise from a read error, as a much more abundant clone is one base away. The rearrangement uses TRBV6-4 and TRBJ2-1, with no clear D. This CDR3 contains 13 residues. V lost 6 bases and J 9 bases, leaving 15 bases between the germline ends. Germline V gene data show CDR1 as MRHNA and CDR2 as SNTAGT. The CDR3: CASSQDGRSEQFF. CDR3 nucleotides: TGTGCCAGCAGCCAGGACGGGCGGAGTGAGCAGTTCTTC.

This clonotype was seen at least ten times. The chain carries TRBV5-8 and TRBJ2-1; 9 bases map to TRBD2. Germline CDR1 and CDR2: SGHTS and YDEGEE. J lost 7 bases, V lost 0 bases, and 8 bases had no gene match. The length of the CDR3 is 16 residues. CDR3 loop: CASSLEGSGSLNEQFF. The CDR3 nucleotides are TGTGCCAGCAGCTTGGAGGGTAGCGGGAGTCTTAATGAGCAGTTCTTC.

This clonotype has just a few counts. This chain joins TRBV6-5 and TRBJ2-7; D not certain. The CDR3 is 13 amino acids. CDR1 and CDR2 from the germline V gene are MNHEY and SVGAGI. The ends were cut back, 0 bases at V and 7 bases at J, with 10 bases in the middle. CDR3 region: CASSYSGIGEQYF. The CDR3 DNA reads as TGTGCCAGCAGTTACTCAGGTATCGGGGAGCAGTACTTC.

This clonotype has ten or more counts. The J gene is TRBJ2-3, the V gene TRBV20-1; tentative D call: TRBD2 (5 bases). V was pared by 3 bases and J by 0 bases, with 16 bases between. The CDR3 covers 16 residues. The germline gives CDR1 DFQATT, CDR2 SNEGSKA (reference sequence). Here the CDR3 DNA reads TGCAGTGCTAGCGGGGAGTGGCCTCCTAGCACAGATACGCAGTATTTT. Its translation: CSASGEWPPSTDTQYF.

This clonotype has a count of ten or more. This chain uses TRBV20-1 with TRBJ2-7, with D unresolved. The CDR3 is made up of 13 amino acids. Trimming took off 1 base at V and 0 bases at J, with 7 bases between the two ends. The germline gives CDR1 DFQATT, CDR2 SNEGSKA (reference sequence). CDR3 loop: CSARAKSSYEQYF. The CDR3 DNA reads TGCAGTGCTAGAGCCAAGAGCTCCTACGAGCAGTACTTC.

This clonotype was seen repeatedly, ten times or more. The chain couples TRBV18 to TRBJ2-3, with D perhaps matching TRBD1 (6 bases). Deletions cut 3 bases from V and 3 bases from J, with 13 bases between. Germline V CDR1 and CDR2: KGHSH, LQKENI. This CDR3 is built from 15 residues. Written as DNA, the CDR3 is TGTGCCAGCTCACCCCCACAGGGTAGAACAGATACGCAGTATTTT. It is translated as CASSPPQGRTDTQYF.